Included here is one TCR beta chain sequence, with context. One end of the junction fails to match germline, which may point to a read error. Germline CDR1 reads LNHNV; CDR2 reads YYDKDF (reference sequence). The CDR3 spans 16 residues. This sample is part of a study of CD8+CD57+ T cells in acquired aplastic anemia. Study as a whole: DNA per sorted CD4+ or CD8+ sample ranged roughly 0.19 to 30 ug, averaging around 3 ug.

Using genomic DNA as the template, TCR beta VDJ and CDR3 profiling was carried out. Each CDR3 protein is one row after TCRdb ran MiXCR on the reads. The sample has hundreds of thousands of distinct CDR3 sequences, 56% seen once. Before being chosen for sequencing, patients had shown CD8+CD57+ cell expansion by flow cytometry. The rearrangement uses TRBV15 and TRBJ2-5, with 7 nucleotides matching TRBD2. This TCR derives from a human donor with aplastic anemia. The sample taken for sequencing was sorted CD4+, CD8+, or CD8+CD57+ T cells (not recorded which) from PBMCs. The CDR3 coding sequence is TGTGCCGCCAGCAGAGGTTCTAGCGGAGTGCAAGAGACCCAGTATTTC. This codes for CAASRGSSGVQETQYF.